These T cell receptor beta chains were read from a single sample in a study of T cells in Graves' hyperthyroidism and ophthalmopathy. From the multiplex PCR reads, TCRdb called clonotypes with MiXCR, one entry per CDR3 protein. The sample holds 350,000 or so distinct CDR3 sequences; 15% to 20% are singletons and the top ten take roughly a sixth. The sequenced sample was blood. The origin of the receptors is a woman in her thirties or forties with Graves' ophthalmopathy. Both conserved end residues are part of each CDR3. A D gene is named only where the DNA matches it firmly. Size is omitted from some rows. Given values are once, few, many or a class for expanded clones.

size	V	D	J	CDR3	DNA
.	TRBV18	.	TRBJ1-2	CASSMNMGGLEGYTF	TGTGCCAGCTCAATGAACATGGGAGGGTTAGAAGGCTACACCTTC
.	TRBV6-2/TRBV6-3	TRBD2	TRBJ2-7	CASRQGLAGTYEQYF	TGTGCCAGCAGACAGGGACTAGCGGGCACCTACGAGCAGTACTTC
many	TRBV28	.	TRBJ2-7	CASSHTSKGHHYEQYF	TGTGCCAGCAGCCATACATCTAAGGGACACCACTACGAGCAGTACTTC
.	TRBV6-5	.	TRBJ2-5	CASSYLAEGGTQYF	TGTGCCAGCAGTTATCTAGCGGAAGGGGGGACCCAGTACTTC
many	TRBV5-1	.	TRBJ1-5	CASSLEGQPQHF	TGCGCCAGCAGCTTGGAGGGGCAGCCCCAGCATTTT
many	TRBV5-1	TRBD2	TRBJ2-6	CASSLSLAGAPGANVLTF	TGCGCCAGCAGCTTGTCGCTAGCGGGAGCTCCTGGGGCCAACGTCCTGACTTTC
many	TRBV6-1	.	TRBJ2-3	CASRPNRGLTDTQYF	TGTGCCAGCAGGCCAAACAGGGGACTCACAGATACGCAGTATTTT
many	TRBV6-5	.	TRBJ1-1	CASGGYTEAFF	TGTGCCAGCGGGGGGTACACTGAAGCTTTCTTT
few	TRBV29-1	.	TRBJ1-5	CSVVFEGRGNQPQHF	TGCAGCGTTGTTTTTGAGGGGCGAGGGAATCAGCCCCAGCATTTT
many	TRBV30	TRBD1	TRBJ1-6	CACKTGDSPLHF	TGTGCCTGCAAAACAGGGGATTCACCCCTCCACTTT
many	TRBV12-5	.	TRBJ2-7	CASGLVLPGVNPYEQYF	TGTGCTAGTGGTTTGGTACTCCCCGGAGTAAACCCCTACGAGCAGTACTTC
many	TRBV6-1	TRBD2	TRBJ2-3	CASTLTSGSTDTQYF	TGTGCCAGCACCCTGACTAGCGGATCCACAGATACGCAGTATTTT
many	TRBV2	.	TRBJ1-5	CASSVDGYSNQPQHF	TGTGCCAGCAGTGTTGACGGCTATAGCAATCAGCCCCAGCATTTT
few	TRBV12-3/TRBV12-4	TRBD2	TRBJ2-2	CASRATSGTSGELFF	TGTGCCAGCAGGGCGACTAGCGGGACGTCCGGGGAGCTGTTTTTT
many	TRBV29-1	.	TRBJ1-2	CSVEIFGDQKGPLDYGYTF	TGCAGCGTTGAAATCTTTGGGGACCAGAAGGGGCCGCTTGACTATGGCTACACCTTC
.	TRBV27	TRBD2	TRBJ2-3	CASSSRLAELTDTQYF	TGTGCCAGCAGTTCTCGACTAGCGGAGCTCACAGATACGCAGTATTTT
many	TRBV28	.	TRBJ1-5	CASTGGVLQVRQPQHF	TGTGCCAGCACTGGGGGAGTTCTGCAGGTTCGGCAGCCCCAGCATTTT
few	TRBV28	TRBD2	TRBJ2-4	CASSTAGGPQYNIQYF	TGTGCCAGCAGTACAGCGGGAGGGCCTCAGTATAACATTCAGTACTTC
many	TRBV7-8	TRBD2	TRBJ2-7	CASSPHLAGKSYEQYF	TGTGCCAGCAGCCCCCATTTAGCGGGAAAAAGCTACGAGCAGTACTTC
.	TRBV28	TRBD2	TRBJ2-2	CASSRAGGRTGELFF	TGTGCCAGCAGTCGGGCGGGAGGAAGAACCGGGGAGCTGTTTTTT
few	TRBV20-1	TRBD1	TRBJ2-7	CSARTGTGVGEQYF	TGCAGTGCTCGTACCGGGACAGGGGTCGGCGAGCAGTACTTC
many	TRBV7-2	.	TRBJ2-7	CASRMEASGEQYF	TGTGCCAGCAGAATGGAGGCATCTGGAGAGCAGTACTTC
.	TRBV20-1	TRBD2	TRBJ2-7	CSAGLAGSEQYF	TGCAGTGCCGGACTAGCGGGAAGCGAGCAGTACTTC
many	TRBV27	.	TRBJ2-7	CASSLGDSNSYEQYF	TGTGCCAGCAGTTTGGGTGACTCCAACTCCTACGAGCAGTACTTC
many	TRBV15	.	TRBJ2-7	CATSRVSSLSSYEQYF	TGTGCCACCAGCAGAGTGTCCAGTCTGAGCTCCTACGAGCAGTACTTC
many	TRBV9	TRBD1	TRBJ1-2	CASSVDNRGTYGYTF	TGTGCCAGCAGCGTCGATAACAGGGGGACCTACGGCTACACCTTC
.	TRBV6-1	.	TRBJ1-5	CASSELTSNQPQHF	TGTGCCAGCAGTGAATTGACTAGCAATCAGCCCCAGCATTTT
.	TRBV6-1	.	TRBJ2-7	CASSVRGAFEQYF	TGTGCCAGCAGTGTAAGGGGGGCCTTCGAGCAGTACTTC
many	TRBV2	.	TRBJ2-7	CASSERSYEQYF	TGTGCCAGCAGTGAACGTAGTTACGAGCAGTACTTC
few	TRBV4-3	.	TRBJ1-2	CASSQRGNGYTF	TGCGCCAGCAGCCAAAGGGGAAATGGCTACACCTTC
many	TRBV12-3/TRBV12-4	.	TRBJ2-7	CASSFTAYEQYF	TGTGCCAGCAGTTTTACCGCCTACGAGCAGTACTTC